The T cell receptor (beta chain) described here comes from a study of shared clonotypes between healthy human individuals. The table came from immunoSEQ multiplex PCR; TCRdb's copy has only in-frame clones and leaves some out. The sample records millions of clones, less than 95% being singletons. Trimming shortened V by 5 bases and J by 3 bases, and 17 bases separated the two germline ends. The CDR3 totals 15 residues. Study-level findings and limits: Richness estimates generally favored naive over memory subsets. Non-shared clonotypes displayed generation probabilities falling below those of clonotypes present in all four donors. Depth was large, yet rarefaction showed that sorted-subset sequencing was incomplete.

Naive-designated CD8 cells lacked CD45RO, were positively enriched for CCR7, and omitted terminally differentiated effector memory CD45RA+ cells. With respect to this clone: Antigen: not known.

J is TRBJ1-2 and V is TRBV5-3; D unclear. TRBV5-3 is an ORF, and what it does is uncertain. Sequencing was carried out using naive CD8+ T cells sorted from blood. This receptor was taken from a man in his late teens or twenties in good health. The CDR3 reads CARRPGEGGDYGYTF. Written as DNA, the CDR3 is TGTGCCAGAAGACCCGGGGAGGGCGGCGACTATGGCTACACCTTC.